Below, 23 T cell receptor beta chains from the same sample are listed, as sequenced in a study of T cell responses to AZD1222 COVID-19 vaccine. Some clones are missing from TCRdb's copy, which holds only in-frame ones; the method was immunoSEQ multiplex PCR. The sample lists roughly 200,000 clones, approximately 95% seen once, with under 1.1% in the top ten. Specimen: peripheral blood, collected 28 days after the second dose of the MenACWY control vaccine. All receptors come from an adult who received the MenACWY meningococcal vaccine as a control.

This sequence joins TRBV14 and TRBJ1-2; unclear D gene. With 4 bases removed from V and 8 bases from J, the gap between germline ends came to 17 bases. Germline assignment: CDR1 SGHDN and CDR2 FVKESK. The CDR3 is 14 residues long. This CDR3 reads CASSLARTGMGYTF. DNA for the CDR3: TGTGCCAGCAGCCTCGCCAGGACGGGCATGGGCTACACCTTC.

The chain has TRBV21-1 and TRBJ1-5; the table's D call of TRBD1 was not tested on the DNA. TRBV21-1 is labeled a pseudogene. The CDR3 length is 18 residues. The CDR3 region has the DNA TGTGCCAGCAGCACGCGACACCGGGACAGGGGGCTGGGTCAGCCCCAGCATTTT. This translates into CASSTRHRDRGLGQPQHF.

The V and J genes are TRBV4-2 and TRBJ2-1; D is unclear. The germline gives CDR1 LGHNA, CDR2 YNFKEQ. CDR3 length: 16 residues. V was trimmed by 4 bases and J by 3 bases, leaving 16 bases between them. The CDR3 bases are TGTGCCAGCAGCCGGCCCCGGCCGACAAACTACAATGAGCAGTTCTTC. Its translation is CASSRPRPTNYNEQFF.

Written as DNA, the CDR3 is TGCGCCAGCAGGACCGGGACAGGGTCGATGGGTAGTAATTCACCCCTCCACTTT. This gives the protein CASRTGTGSMGSNSPLHF. V and J are TRBV5-1 and TRBJ1-6, with 9 bases fitting TRBD1. V lost 5 bases to trimming and J lost 6 bases; unmatched junction nucleotides: 15. Per germline, CDR1 SGHRS and CDR2 YFSETQ. The CDR3 covers 18 residues.

This sequence joins TRBV19 and TRBJ1-1; no reliable D call. Germline V CDR1 and CDR2: LNHDA, SQIVND (reference sequence). This CDR3 spans 13 amino acids. Trimming removed 5 bases at V and 2 bases at J, with 9 bases between. The CDR3 loop is CASSPAVNTEAFF. The CDR3 DNA reads as TGTGCCAGTAGTCCGGCAGTAAACACTGAAGCTTTCTTT.

The chain combines TRBV5-1 with TRBJ1-2; the D gene is possibly TRBD1 (6 bases). Trimming removed 3 bases at V and 4 bases at J, with 16 bases between. From germline, CDR1 is SGHRS and CDR2 YFSETQ. The CDR3 contains 15 residues. The CDR3 loop is CASSSGQIRVYGYTF. The CDR3 nucleotides are TGCGCCAGCAGCTCAGGACAGATCAGGGTCTATGGCTACACCTTC.

V is TRBV6-5 and J is TRBJ1-6; TRBD1 might be the D (6 bases). The CDR3 loop spans 14 amino acids. Germline values: CDR1 MNHEY, CDR2 SVGAGI. Trimming stripped 7 bases from V and 6 bases from J, with 13 bases between. CDR3 bases: TGTGCCAGCACCGTACAGGGACGTAATTCACCCCTCCACTTT. Protein: CASTVQGRNSPLHF.

The chain uses TRBV6-1 and TRBJ1-3; unclear D gene. The CDR3 runs 15 residues. Trimming stripped 2 bases from V and 0 bases from J, with 8 bases between. Germline V gene data show CDR1 as MNHNS and CDR2 as SASEGT. The CDR3 loop is CASSEWANSGNTIYF. The CDR3 region has the DNA TGTGCCAGCAGTGAATGGGCTAACTCTGGAAACACCATATATTTT.

The rearrangement joins TRBV9 to TRBJ1-5; no clear D gene. V was clipped by 4 bases and J by 0 bases, with 11 bases between them. This CDR3 is 15 amino acids long. Germline CDR1 and CDR2: SGDLS and YYNGEE. The CDR3 DNA sequence: TGTGCCAGCAGCAGGTCAGACTATAGCAATCAGCCCCAGCATTTT. It specifies CASSRSDYSNQPQHF.

This chain joins TRBV30 and TRBJ2-4, with D unclear. Trimming left V 0 bases short and J 0 bases short, with 15 bases between. The CDR3 runs 17 residues. Looked up from germline, CDR1 is GTSNPN and CDR2 is SVGIG (reference sequence). The CDR3 is CAWSVSNRHIAKNIQYF. The CDR3 DNA sequence: TGTGCCTGGAGTGTAAGCAACAGACATATAGCCAAAAACATTCAGTACTTC.

This clone was observed once. This CDR3 reads CASSQGVGVLTF. The DNA of the CDR3 is TGTGCCAGCAGCCAAGGGGTAGGGGTCCTGACTTTC. The chain uses TRBV3-1 (or the pseudogene TRBV3-2) and TRBJ2-6; D not resolved. Per the germline V gene, CDR1 is LGHDT and CDR2 is YNNKEL (reference sequence). This CDR3 region has 12 residues. Trimming stripped 1 base from V and 13 bases from J, with 8 bases between.

The rearrangement links TRBV21-1 to TRBJ1-3; TRBD1 is taken as the D call from the table, unchecked against the DNA. TRBV21-1 is labeled a pseudogene. There are 18 residues in the CDR3. The chain's CDR3 is CASSKAQGQGVPGNTIYF. The CDR3 nucleotides are TGTGCCAGCAGCAAAGCCCAGGGGCAGGGGGTCCCCGGAAACACCATATATTTT.

The genes are TRBV30 and TRBJ2-1, with 11 bases lining up with TRBD2. In germline, CDR1 is GTSNPN, CDR2 SVGIG (reference sequence). The CDR3 runs to 14 residues. J was trimmed by 7 bases and V by 0 bases; bases with no gene match: 2. The CDR3 spells CAWSVSGGANEQFF. CDR3 nucleotides: TGTGCCTGGAGTGTTAGCGGGGGGGCTAATGAGCAGTTCTTC.

The rearrangement joins TRBV7-2 to TRBJ2-1, with 8 bases fitting TRBD2. Looked up from germline, CDR1 is SGHTA and CDR2 is FQGNSA. The junction had 6 bases not matched to a gene; V was cut back by 1 base and J by 4 bases. This CDR3 has 16 residues. The CDR3 DNA is TGTGCCAGCAGCTTAGTGGGAGCGGGGGTGTACAATGAGCAGTTCTTC. Amino acid sequence: CASSLVGAGVYNEQFF.

The chain combines TRBV5-1 with TRBJ2-2; possible D gene TRBD1, 5 bases. Germline CDR1 is SGHRS and CDR2 is YFSETQ. This CDR3 comprises 14 residues. V lost 4 bases and J 6 bases, leaving 13 bases between the germline ends. This chain's CDR3 is CASSTGHRAGELFF. The CDR3 DNA is TGCGCCAGCAGCACCGGACACCGTGCCGGGGAGCTGTTTTTT.

This sequence joins TRBV7-2 and TRBJ2-1, with D unresolved. V lost 3 bases and J 8 bases, leaving 14 bases between the germline ends. The germline V gene has CDR1 SGHTA and CDR2 FQGNSA. This CDR3 has 14 amino acids. In nucleotides, the CDR3 is TGTGCCAGCAGCTTGTACGGTCCGACCCATGAGCAGTTCTTC. This sequence encodes CASSLYGPTHEQFF. Looking up the rest from reference TRBV7-2 and TRBJ2-1 gives the full variable domain: GAGVSQSPSNKVTEKGKDVELRCDPISGHTALYWYRQSLGQGLEFLIYFQGNSAPDKSGLPSDRFSAERTGGSVSTLTIQRTQQEDSAVYLCASSLYGPTHEQFFGPGTRLTVL.

The chain links TRBV6-5 to TRBJ1-2; D is possibly TRBD1 (6 bases). The V end was cut by 7 bases, the J end by 5 bases, with 17 bases between. CDR3 length equals 14 residues. Germline CDR1 MNHEY, CDR2 SVGAGI. The CDR3 reads CASTPRGGAYGYTF. Here the CDR3 DNA reads TGTGCCAGCACCCCCCGAGGGGGGGCGTATGGCTACACCTTC.

The V and J genes are TRBV6-6 and TRBJ2-1; D remains ambiguous. The germline V gene encodes CDR1 MNHNY and CDR2 SVGAGI (reference sequence). The CDR3 loop spans 12 amino acids. V was cut by 4 bases and J by 4 bases, with 5 bases left in between. The CDR3 region is CASSSAYNEQFF. DNA of the CDR3: TGTGCCAGCAGTTCCGCTTACAATGAGCAGTTCTTC.

The CDR3 region is CASSGTAILGYGYTF. The CDR3, as DNA: TGTGCCAGCAGCGGGACAGCTATACTAGGGTATGGCTACACCTTC. The chain has TRBV6-5 and TRBJ1-2; 7 bases line up with TRBD1. V shed 6 bases and J 5 bases; nucleotides not matched to a gene: 12. The CDR3 consists of 15 residues. Germline V gene lookup returns CDR1 MNHEY and CDR2 SVGAGI.

The chain is built from TRBV28 and TRBJ1-2; 9 bases match TRBD1. Germline V gene lookup returns CDR1 MDHEN and CDR2 SYDVKM. The trim removed 4 bases at V and 5 bases at J, leaving 14 bases unmatched. The CDR3 consists of 17 residues. CDR3 nucleotide sequence: TGTGCCAGCAGTTGCCAAAAAGTCGACAGGGGGTGTTATGGCTACACCTTC. It codes for CASSCQKVDRGCYGYTF.

V is TRBV19 and J is TRBJ1-3; D remains ambiguous. Germline CDR1 reads LNHDA; CDR2 reads SQIVND (reference sequence). CDR3 size: 11 residues. Trimming took off 7 bases at V and 4 bases at J, with 5 bases between the two ends. The DNA for the CDR3 is TGTGCCAGTACGATCGGAAACACCATATATTTT. Translation gives CASTIGNTIYF.

The chain is built from TRBV27 and TRBJ1-6; possibly TRBD1 for D (5 bases). Trimming left V 5 bases short and J 7 bases short, with 15 bases between. Germline V gives CDR1 MNHEY, CDR2 SMNVEV (reference sequence). CDR3 length: 15 amino acids. The CDR3 loop reads CASSPWTRGNSPLHF. CDR3 bases: TGTGCCAGCAGTCCATGGACAAGAGGAAATTCACCCCTCCACTTT.

This clone was seen only once. The chain is built from TRBV29-1 and TRBJ1-5; D remains ambiguous. The CDR3 spans 14 residues. Trimming shortened V by 5 bases and J by 0 bases, and 11 bases separated the two germline ends. Germline lookup yields CDR1 SQVTM and CDR2 ANQGSEA. The CDR3 region has the DNA TGCAGCGTTATGGAGGGAAATAGCAATCAGCCCCAGCATTTT. It yields the protein CSVMEGNSNQPQHF.